The source of this TCR beta chain is a study of blood T cells in healthy people across ages. Germline loops: CDR1 MNHEY, CDR2 SMNVEV (reference sequence). This CDR3 is built from 16 residues. Trimming cost V 2 bases and J 4 bases; bases outside gene matches: 10. Alongside a J-beta primer mix, a sample-barcoded 5' primer served in a second PCR lasting roughly 7 to 11 cycles. TCRdb called the 5' RACE reads again in MiXCR, with one record for every CDR3 protein. The sample carries roughly 800,000 distinct CDR3 sequences, about 34% recorded once. The sequenced sample was blood. This sequence originates from a young man in good health. The chain employs TRBV27 and TRBJ1-2; 7 nucleotides agree with TRBD1. CDR3 in amino acids: CASSLQGTVNIYGYTF. CDR3 nucleotides: TGTGCCAGCAGTTTACAGGGGACAGTCAACATCTATGGCTACACCTTC.